A single T cell receptor (beta chain) is shown here with its context. Methods used by the authors: Using reference gene primer amplification, nucleated cell counts were estimated. Profiling relied on immunoSEQ multiplex PCR, and the TCRdb table lists in-frame clones only, not all of them. For V, J and clone size, that table is used; D and trimming come from the DNA. The sample consists of tens of thousands of clones, approximately 85% of them appearing once. The record originates from a study of blood T cell repertoires in COVID-19. On the study more broadly: Spain, Italy and the United States supplied samples that represented acute and convalescent COVID-19. Sample material is recorded as cDNA or gDNA derived from T cells, B-cell-depleted T cells, or PBMCs.

The clonotype comes from a human donor in a cohort sampled during active COVID-19. The sample comprised peripheral blood.

CDR3: CASSLYQSYQPQHF. Written as DNA, the CDR3 is TGCGCCAGCAGCTTGTACCAGTCATATCAGCCCCAGCATTTT. The rearrangement joins TRBV5-1 to TRBJ1-5, with unresolved D. Germline V gives CDR1 SGHRS, CDR2 YFSETQ. The CDR3 extends over 14 amino acids. Trimming pared 1 base from V and 5 bases from J, leaving 10 bases between.